A single sample gave rise to the 11 T cell receptor beta chains below, sequenced in a study of blood T cell repertoires in COVID-19 (dated by TCRdb to the early 2020s). Preparation of the library involved the immunoSEQ multiplex PCR assay. TCRdb holds this immuneACCESS table with in-frame rearrangements only. Some clones are missing; in checked studies, unresolved V genes explain under half, and the rest has no known cause. A total of about 160,000 clones appear in this sample, approximately 91% of them only once. The ten largest make up 0.5% to 0.6% of the sample. Sequencing was performed on peripheral blood. The receptors originated from a man aged 50 to 60 with acute or convalescent COVID-19.

V is TRBV10-3 and J is TRBJ2-2, with 11 positions matching TRBD2. The trim removed 0 bases at V and 5 bases at J, leaving 2 bases unmatched. This CDR3 has 16 amino acids. Germline CDR1 reads ENHRY; CDR2 reads SYGVKD. Here the CDR3 DNA reads TGTGCCATCAGTGAGTCGTCTAGCGGGAGGACCGGGGAGCTGTTTTTT. Protein product: CAISESSSGRTGELFF.

The CDR3 is CASSSGGRGVYEQYF. DNA of the CDR3: TGTGCCAGTAGCTCTGGGGGGAGAGGGGTCTACGAGCAGTACTTC. The chain combines TRBV19 with TRBJ2-7, with a tentative D call TRBD2 (6 bases). This CDR3 has 15 amino acids. CDR1 is LNHDA, CDR2 SQIVND, per germline (reference sequence). Trimming left V 6 bases short and J 3 bases short, with 18 bases between.

This clone was recorded only once. This chain uses TRBV19 with TRBJ1-1; 10 bases map to TRBD1. V gave up 5 bases and J gave up 6 bases; unmatched junction bases: 12. CDR1 and CDR2 from the germline V gene are LNHDA and SQIVND (reference sequence). The CDR3 has 16 amino acids. The DNA of the CDR3 is TGTGCCAGTAGTGCTCCACCGGGACAGGGGTTCTCTGAAGCTTTCTTT. Protein product: CASSAPPGQGFSEAFF. Complete variable domain (other parts from reference TRBV19 and TRBJ1-1): DGGITQSPKYLFRKEGQNVTLSCEQNLNHDAMYWYRQDPGQGLRLIYYSQIVNDFQKGDIAEGYSVSREKKESFPLTVTSAQKNPTAFYLCASSAPPGQGFSEAFFGQGTRLTVV.

Notes on this clone: This same CDR3 is encoded by further DNA sequences in the sample. The chain has TRBV15 and TRBJ2-5, with TRBD1 matching over 7 bases. The CDR3 has 14 residues. Germline V lookup: CDR1 LNHNV, CDR2 YYDKDF (reference sequence). V shed 0 bases, J shed 2 bases, and the junction held 0 bases outside the gene matches. The CDR3: CATSRDRGQETQYF. The CDR3 DNA sequence: TGTGCCACCAGCAGAGACAGGGGGCAAGAGACCCAGTACTTC.

This sequence joins TRBV6-2 or TRBV6-3 and TRBJ2-7; the D gene is possibly TRBD2 (5 bases). Looked up from germline, CDR1 is MNHEY and CDR2 is SVGEGT. Trimming took off 5 bases at V and 2 bases at J, with 10 bases between the two ends. This CDR3 has 13 amino acids. This CDR3 reads CASSRDYPYEQYV. The CDR3 bases are TGTGCCAGCAGTCGCGACTACCCCTACGAGCAGTACGTC.

J is TRBJ2-2 and V is TRBV3-1 (or the pseudogene TRBV3-2); 8 bases map to TRBD2. The CDR3 extends over 12 amino acids. The germline V gene encodes CDR1 LGHDT and CDR2 YNNKEL (reference sequence). Trimming took 8 bases from V and 6 from J; bases not matched to a gene: 2. CDR3 bases: TGTGCCAGCGGAGCGGGGGCCGGGGAGCTGTTTTTT. Protein sequence: CASGAGAGELFF.

The chain has TRBV9 and TRBJ2-5; 9 nucleotides match TRBD1. CDR3 length equals 14 residues. With 6 bases clipped from V and 2 bases from J, the junction kept 5 bases outside the gene matches. In germline, CDR1 is SGDLS, CDR2 YYNGEE. CDR3 nucleotide sequence: TGTGCCAGCACGTCGACAGGGGGTCAAGAGACCCAGTACTTC. It specifies CASTSTGGQETQYF.

This rearrangement joins TRBV7-6 to TRBJ2-1; D remains ambiguous. The V gene's germline CDR1 is SGHVS and CDR2 FNYEAQ. V was clipped by 1 base and J by 4 bases, with 5 bases between them. The CDR3 is 13 amino acids. In nucleotides, the CDR3 is TGTGCCAGCAGCTTAGACTCGTACAATGAGCAGTTCTTC. The encoded protein is CASSLDSYNEQFF.

V and J are TRBV18 and TRBJ2-1; TRBD1 agrees at 9 bases. Per the germline V gene, CDR1 is KGHSH and CDR2 is LQKENI. The V segment lost 4 bases and the J segment 2 bases; nucleotides outside the gene matches: 0. The CDR3 has 14 residues. The CDR3 spells CASSRDRAYNEQFF. CDR3 nucleotide sequence: TGTGCCAGCTCACGGGACAGGGCCTACAATGAGCAGTTCTTC.

The chain is built from TRBV27 and TRBJ2-7; 10 nucleotides align to TRBD1. This CDR3 has 14 residues. V shed 5 bases and J 2 bases; nucleotides not matched to a gene: 3. Per germline, CDR1 MNHEY and CDR2 SMNVEV (reference sequence). CDR3 nucleotide sequence: TGTGCCAGCAGTGTGGGACAGGGGACCTACGAGCAGTACTTC. This translates into CASSVGQGTYEQYF.

The chain links TRBV7-2 to TRBJ1-2; 9 bases match TRBD1. Germline loops: CDR1 SGHTA, CDR2 FQGNSA. V shed 5 bases, J shed 10 bases, and the junction held 8 bases outside the gene matches. CDR3 length equals 13 residues. The CDR3 loop reads CASSVLGQGPYTF. The CDR3 DNA reads TGTGCCAGCAGCGTTTTGGGACAGGGTCCCTACACCTTC.